This TCR beta chain came from a study of beta chain features in type 1 diabetes. Whole-study results and caveats: For type 1 diabetes patients, VDJ junctions showed fewer insertions and more deletions. Significant though moderate, a shortening of TCRB CDR3s appeared in all four CD4+ subsets of Type 1 diabetes patients.

The investigators reverse transcribed all of the isolated RNA, so they sequenced expressed TCRB transcripts. Repertoires were generated with immunoSEQ multiplex PCR, while TCRdb's copy carries only in-frame clones and drops some. The sample has some 370,000 clones, around 10% seen once. This clone was counted a few times. Its antigen is undetermined. Sorted CD4+ subsets: naive, central memory, regulatory, stem cell-like memory (CD45RO/CCR7/CD25/CD127/CD95/CD27 panel). The clonotype originates from a young man with type 1 diabetes. The sequencing sample was made of central memory CD4+ T cells from blood.

The CDR3 spells CASRLAGTGTYEQYF. The CDR3 DNA follows: TGTGCCAGCCGTCTCGCCGGGACAGGGACCTACGAGCAGTACTTC. This rearrangement joins TRBV2 to TRBJ2-7; 9 nucleotides agree with TRBD1. The CDR3 spans 15 residues. Looked up from germline, CDR1 is SNHLY and CDR2 is FYNNEI. J lost 2 bases, V lost 8 bases, and 10 bases had no gene match.